The sequence of this T cell receptor (beta chain) was determined in a study of blood T cell repertoires in COVID-19. In the study overall: Both acute and convalescent COVID-19 samples were obtained from the United States, Italy and Spain. T cells, B-cell-depleted T cells, or PBMCs supplied cDNA or gDNA.

Authors' methods: Amplifying reference gene primers gave estimates of nucleated cell counts. Measured with immunoSEQ multiplex PCR; TCRdb has only the in-frame clones, and not every one. The V and J calls and clone size come from that table; D and trimming were worked out from the DNA. The sample holds some 110,000 clones, roughly 90% seen once. CDR3 size: 17 residues. V was pared by 8 bases and J by 5 bases, with 15 bases of the junction left unmatched. Per germline, CDR1 MRHNA and CDR2 SNTAGT. The chain couples TRBV6-4 to TRBJ1-2; 12 bases map to TRBD1. This sequence was found in a human donor in a cohort sampled during active COVID-19. The sequenced material came from peripheral blood. The CDR3 loop is CASGSMGTGGLRYGYTF. The CDR3 DNA reads as TGTGCCAGCGGATCGATGGGGACAGGGGGCCTTCGGTATGGCTACACCTTC.